The 11 T cell receptor beta chains listed next were all sequenced from one sample in a study of shared clonotypes between healthy human individuals. Generated by immunoSEQ multiplex PCR, the TCRdb table keeps only in-frame clones and is missing some. The table shows roughly 2.5 million clones, with 85% to 95% occurring only once. Sequenced material: naive CD4+ T cells sorted from blood. Sample subset: CD45RA+ positively selected. The origin of the receptors is a young man in good health.

The genes are TRBV6-5 and TRBJ2-2; tentatively, D is TRBD2 (6 bases). CDR3 size: 15 residues. With 2 bases removed from V and 5 bases from J, the gap between germline ends came to 12 bases. The germline V gene encodes CDR1 MNHEY and CDR2 SVGAGI. The CDR3 DNA reads TGTGCCAGCAGTTACGGGGGAGGTCGAACCGGGGAGCTGTTTTTT. The encoded protein is CASSYGGGRTGELFF.

With regard to this clone: Other nucleotide sequences in the sample specify the same CDR3. This chain joins TRBV5-1 and TRBJ1-5; weak D call: TRBD1 (6 bases). The CDR3 extends over 15 amino acids. Germline V CDR1 and CDR2: SGHRS, YFSETQ. V shed 0 bases and J shed 2 bases, with 9 bases lying between them. This chain's CDR3 is CASSLDGGGNQPQHF. CDR3 DNA: TGCGCCAGCAGCTTGGATGGGGGCGGCAATCAGCCCCAGCATTTT.

This chain links TRBV2 with TRBJ2-7; 9 bases are a match to TRBD1. V trimming: 11 bases; J trimming: 2 bases; junction bases outside the gene matches: 4. Germline CDR1 is SNHLY and CDR2 is FYNNEI. This CDR3 contains 12 residues. This CDR3 reads CAGRQGAYEQYF. The CDR3 DNA reads TGTGCCGGAAGACAGGGGGCCTACGAGCAGTACTTC. Drawing the rest from reference TRBV2 and TRBJ2-7, the complete variable domain is EPEVTQTPSHQVTQMGQEVILRCVPISNHLYFYWYRQILGQKVEFLVSFYNNEISEKSEIFDDQFSVERPDGSNFTLKIRSTKLEDSAMYFCAGRQGAYEQYFGPGTRLTVT.

The chain recombines TRBV6-6 with TRBJ2-7; D unclear. V lost 2 bases, J lost 6 bases, and 17 bases lay in between. The CDR3 has 15 residues. CDR1 and CDR2 (germline): MNHNY, SVGAGI (reference sequence). For the CDR3, the DNA is TGTGCCAGCAGTTACCGACTGGGTGAGAAGGGCGAGCAGTACTTC. It is translated as CASSYRLGEKGEQYF.

There are a few counts of this clone. V and J are TRBV18 and TRBJ1-4; 8 nucleotides agree with TRBD1. Looked up from germline, CDR1 is KGHSH and CDR2 is LQKENI. This CDR3 has 14 residues. V lost 4 bases to trimming and J lost 4 bases; unmatched junction nucleotides: 2. The CDR3 region is CASSRQGINEKLFF. The CDR3, as DNA: TGTGCCAGCTCACGACAGGGGATTAATGAAAAACTGTTTTTT.

V gene TRBV7-2 combines with J gene TRBJ2-6; D unclear. Trimming cost V 2 bases and J 4 bases, with 9 bases left between them. Germline CDR1 SGHTA, CDR2 FQGNSA. CDR3 length: 15 amino acids. This CDR3 is CASSLKTWGANVLTF. CDR3 in DNA: TGTGCCAGCAGCTTAAAGACATGGGGGGCCAACGTCCTGACTTTC.

The rearrangement uses TRBV28 and TRBJ1-3; D perhaps matches TRBD1 (5 bases). Per the germline V gene, CDR1 is MDHEN and CDR2 is SYDVKM. With 3 bases removed from V and 0 bases from J, the gap between germline ends came to 18 bases. This CDR3 has 18 residues. CDR3 in DNA: TGTGCCAGCAGTTTCACGTGGGGGGATTCTTTCTCTGGAAACACCATATATTTT. Its translation is CASSFTWGDSFSGNTIYF.

The V gene is TRBV19, the J gene TRBJ2-5; perhaps TRBD2 as D (5 bases). Looked up from germline, CDR1 is LNHDA and CDR2 is SQIVND (reference sequence). This CDR3 contains 13 residues. Trimming pared 7 bases from V and 4 bases from J, leaving 13 bases between. DNA for the CDR3: TGTGCCAGTAAAGCGGCGTCCGGAGAGACCCAGTACTTC. This encodes CASKAASGETQYF.

J is TRBJ2-7 and V is TRBV14; D is ambiguous. CDR3 length equals 13 residues. Per the germline V gene, CDR1 is SGHDN and CDR2 is FVKESK. The V end was cut by 1 base, the J end by 3 bases, with 7 bases between. CDR3 DNA: TGTGCCAGCAGCCAAGTACCCTACTACGAGCAGTACTTC. It translates to CASSQVPYYEQYF. Together with reference TRBV14 and TRBJ2-7, the CDR3 gives the full variable domain: EAGVTQFPSHSVIEKGQTVTLRCDPISGHDNLYWYRRVMGKEIKFLLHFVKESKQDESGMPNNRFLAERTGGTYSTLKVQPAELEDSGVYFCASSQVPYYEQYFGPGTRLTVT.

This sequence joins TRBV6-5 and TRBJ2-7; 8 bases fit TRBD1. The length of the CDR3 is 15 residues. Per the germline V gene, CDR1 is MNHEY and CDR2 is SVGAGI. The V gene end was trimmed by 2 bases and the J gene end by 6 bases; junction bases not matched to a gene: 9. The CDR3 here is CASSYGQGAPGEQYF. The CDR3 nucleotides read TGTGCCAGCAGTTACGGTCAGGGGGCCCCCGGCGAGCAGTACTTC.

A single count supports this clone. This sample also contains other DNA sequences that code for the same CDR3. The chain recombines TRBV6-5 with TRBJ1-6; possibly TRBD1 for D (5 bases). Trimming left V 0 bases short and J 5 bases short, with 8 bases between. The CDR3 is made up of 15 amino acids. Germline values: CDR1 MNHEY, CDR2 SVGAGI. The CDR3 loop is CASSYSAGNNSPLHF. CDR3 DNA sequence: TGTGCCAGCAGTTACTCAGCAGGGAATAATTCACCCCTCCACTTT.